This TCR beta chain was observed in a study of beta chain features in type 1 diabetes. Study-wide background: Sorted cells, 90 million to 120 million in number, were examined across all samples.

Purities in excess of 95% were seen in all sorted populations. Sequencing targeted expressed TCRB transcripts, as all isolated RNA had been reverse transcribed. Clones were read by immunoSEQ multiplex PCR, and TCRdb kept only the in-frame ones, dropping some. This sample has 300,000 to 450,000 clones, with about 19% found just once. Germline V gene sequence: CDR1 MGHRA, CDR2 YSYEKL. The germline V and J ends were trimmed by 1 base and 10 bases, with 8 bases remaining between them. The CDR3 is 13 residues long. The receptor comes from a woman aged 18-35 years in good health. This chain connects TRBV4-1 to TRBJ1-6, with D unresolved. Sequencing used naive CD4+ T cells from blood. The CDR3 DNA follows: TGCGCCAGCAGCCAAGGACTTACGTCACCCCTCCACTTT. Translation gives CASSQGLTSPLHF.